The present entry profiles one TCR beta chain with its context. As yet, its antigen is unknown. Trimming shortened V by 2 bases and J by 7 bases, and 13 bases separated the two germline ends. The CDR3 runs 14 residues. Germline V gives CDR1 MNHEY, CDR2 SVGAGI. This entry comes from a study of shared clonotypes between healthy human individuals. The overall study: The plates for each donor numbered three CD4 naive, three CD4 memory, two CD8 naive and one CD8 memory.

Study findings and constraints: Limitation of the genetic and exposure-history diversity represented came from the few donors.

Data came from immunoSEQ multiplex PCR; TCRdb stores just in-frame clones and leaves some out. The sample carries about 1 million clones, roughly 75% recorded once. The sequenced sample was memory CD4+ T cells sorted from blood. As for subset: CD45RA-negative fraction. The J gene is TRBJ2-3, the V gene TRBV6-5, with D hard to call. The sequence was obtained from a man aged 18 to 29 in good health. In DNA form, the CDR3 reads TGTGCCAGCAGTTACGGGCTAGTAAGCAATACGCAGTATTTT. As protein: CASSYGLVSNTQYF.